This TCR beta chain is from a study of CD8 T cells in Susac syndrome. The CDR3 totals 14 residues. The V and J ends lost 5 bases and 6 bases, in that order; junction bases with no gene match: 6. Germline-derived CDR1 and CDR2 are SGHVS and FQNEAQ. An amount of RNA that ranged from roughly 0.45 to 1 ug was reverse transcribed with random hexamers. Across 54 Vbeta and 13 Jbeta, immunoSEQ multiplex PCR amplified TCR beta CDR3. TCRdb reprocessed the immunoSEQ multiplex PCR reads via MiXCR and lists one record per CDR3 protein. The sample shows roughly 67,000 distinct CDR3 sequences, over 85% of them seen only once.

This receptor was identified in a human donor with multiple sclerosis. The chain has TRBV7-8 and TRBJ2-4, with 8 bases lining up with TRBD1. The sequencing sample was made of CD8+ T cells from PBMCs. CDR3 region: CASSEDRVRNIQYF. CDR3 nucleotides: TGTGCCAGCAGCGAGGACAGGGTTAGAAACATTCAGTACTTC. Complete variable domain (other parts from reference TRBV7-8 and TRBJ2-4): GAGVSQSPRYKVAKRGQDVALRCDPISGHVSLFWYQQALGQGPEFLTYFQNEAQLDKSGLPSDRFFAERPEGSVSTLKIQRTQQEDSAVYLCASSEDRVRNIQYFGAGTRLSVL.